This entry features one TCR beta chain sequence. Per the germline V gene, CDR1 is MGHRA and CDR2 is YSYEKL. V was trimmed by 1 base and J by 2 bases, leaving 8 bases between them. There are 14 residues in the CDR3. The method was immunoSEQ multiplex PCR; TCRdb's version includes in-frame clones alone and lacks a portion of them. The repertoire holds about 100,000 clones, with approximately 85% as singletons. The data were taken from a study of blood T cell repertoires in COVID-19. Across the whole study: COVID-19 samples collected from the United States, Italy and Spain covered acute and convalescent phases.

This chain uses TRBV4-1 with TRBJ1-1; D gene unclear. Specimen: peripheral blood. This TCR was sampled from a human donor in a cohort sampled during active COVID-19. CDR3 coding DNA: TGCGCCAGCAGCCAAGTGGGAGTAAACACTGAAGCTTTCTTT. Protein: CASSQVGVNTEAFF.